Sequencing of this TCR beta chain was carried out in a study of Ad26.COV2.S vaccination and SARS-CoV-2 variants. Study details: The donor belonged to the COV1001 Ad26.COV2.S trial arm.

The sample's treatment: around 19 received Ad26.COV2.S at low or high dose, single or two shots; several received placebo; per-sample allocation not given. After the first vaccine or placebo injection, samples were drawn on day 63. The V gene's germline CDR1 is MNHEY and CDR2 SVGEGT. The CDR3 is made up of 15 amino acids. The trim removed 6 bases at V and 3 bases at J, leaving 8 bases unmatched. The method was immunoSEQ multiplex PCR; TCRdb's version includes in-frame clones alone and lacks a portion of them. This sample has around 370,000 clones, with 85% found just once. The sequencing used peripheral blood, collected in a trial of Ad26.COV2.S vaccine versus placebo. The receptor was isolated from a person between 18 and 60 years old who received the Ad26.COV2.S COVID-19 vaccine or a placebo. This sequence joins TRBV6-2 or TRBV6-3 and TRBJ2-5; 9 bases are a match to TRBD2. The CDR3 coding sequence is TGTGCCAGCAGCGCGTGGCGGGGGGGAAAAGAGACCCAGTACTTC. Protein sequence: CASSAWRGGKETQYF.